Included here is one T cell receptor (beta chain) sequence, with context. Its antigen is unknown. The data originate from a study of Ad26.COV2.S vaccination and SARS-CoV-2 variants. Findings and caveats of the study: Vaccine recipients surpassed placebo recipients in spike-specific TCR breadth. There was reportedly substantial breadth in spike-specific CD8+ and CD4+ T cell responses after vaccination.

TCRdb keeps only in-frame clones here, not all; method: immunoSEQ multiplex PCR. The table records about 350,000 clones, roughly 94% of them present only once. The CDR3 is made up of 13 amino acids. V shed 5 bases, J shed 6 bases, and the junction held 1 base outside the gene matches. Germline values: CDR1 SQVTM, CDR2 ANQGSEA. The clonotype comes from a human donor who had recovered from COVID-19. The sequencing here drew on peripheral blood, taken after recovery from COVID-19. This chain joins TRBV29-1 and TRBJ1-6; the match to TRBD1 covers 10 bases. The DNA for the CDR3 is TGCAGCGTTTGGACAGGGGGTAATTCACCCCTCCACTTT. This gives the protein CSVWTGGNSPLHF. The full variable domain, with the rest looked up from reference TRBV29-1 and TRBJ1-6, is SAVISQKPSRDICQRGTSLTIQCQVDSQVTMMFWYRQQPGQSLTLIATANQGSEATYESGFVIDKFPISRPNLTFSTLTVSNMSPEDSSIYLCSVWTGGNSPLHFGNGTRLTVT.